What follows are 4 T cell receptor beta chains derived from one specimen sequenced in a study of cytomegalovirus exposure and HLA in healthy donors. PCR involved 60 Vbeta and 13 Jbeta primers. Profiled with immunoSEQ multiplex PCR; TCRdb holds only in-frame clones, not every one. This sample has 150,000 to 200,000 clones; roughly 68% occur once, and the top ten carry less than 2%. The sequenced material came from PBMCs. The receptors were gathered from a woman aged 25 to 39 in good health and CMV-seronegative.

This clone was seen a few times. The V call is TRBV6-5, the J call TRBJ1-2; TRBD1 might be the D (6 bases). Trimming removed 0 bases at V and 4 bases at J, with 9 bases between. CDR1 is MNHEY, CDR2 SVGAGI, per germline. The CDR3 has 14 amino acids. The CDR3 DNA sequence: TGTGCCAGCAGTTACTCAGGGGGTGGCTATGGCTACACCTTC. It translates to CASSYSGGGYGYTF.

This rearrangement joins TRBV9 to TRBJ1-4, with 8 bases aligning to TRBD1. The CDR3 sequence is 16 residues long. The germline V gene has CDR1 SGDLS and CDR2 YYNGEE. After removal of 3 bases from V and 2 bases from J, the junction contained 6 bases not matched to a gene. CDR3 region: CASSATGGRTNEKLFF. CDR3 nucleotides: TGTGCCAGCAGCGCCACAGGGGGAAGGACTAATGAAAAACTGTTTTTT.

This chain connects TRBV19 to TRBJ1-4; the D is unclear. The V and J ends lost 7 bases and 3 bases respectively, with 18 bases between them. Germline values: CDR1 LNHDA, CDR2 SQIVND (reference sequence). The CDR3 is made up of 16 amino acids. The CDR3, as DNA: TGTGCCAGTAAGGAGGACCACAGTGACCCTAATGAAAAACTGTTTTTT. It codes for CASKEDHSDPNEKLFF.

This clone was seen only a few times. The chain links TRBV28 to TRBJ2-5, with D maybe TRBD1 (6 bases). The DNA end is a closer match to TRBJ2-7, so the J assignment may be wrong. The CDR3 runs 15 residues. Germline V lookup: CDR1 MDHEN, CDR2 SYDVKM. CDR3 DNA: TGTGCCAGCAGTTCTTGGAAGGGACACTCCTACGAGCAGTACTTC. It translates to CASSSWKGHSYEQYF.